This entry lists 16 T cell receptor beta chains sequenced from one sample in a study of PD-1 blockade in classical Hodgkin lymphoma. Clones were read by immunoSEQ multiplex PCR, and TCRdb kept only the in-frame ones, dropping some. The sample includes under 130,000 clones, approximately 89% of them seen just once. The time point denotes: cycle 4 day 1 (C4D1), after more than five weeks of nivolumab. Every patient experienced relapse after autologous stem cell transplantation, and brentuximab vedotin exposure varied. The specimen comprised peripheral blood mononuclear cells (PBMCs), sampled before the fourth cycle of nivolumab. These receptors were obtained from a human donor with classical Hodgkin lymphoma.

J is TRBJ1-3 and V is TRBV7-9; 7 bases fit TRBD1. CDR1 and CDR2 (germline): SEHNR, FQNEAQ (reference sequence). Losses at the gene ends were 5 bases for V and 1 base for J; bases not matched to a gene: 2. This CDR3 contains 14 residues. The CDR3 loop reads CASSPGGSGNTIYF. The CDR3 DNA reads TGTGCCAGCAGCCCAGGGGGTTCTGGAAACACCATATATTTT.

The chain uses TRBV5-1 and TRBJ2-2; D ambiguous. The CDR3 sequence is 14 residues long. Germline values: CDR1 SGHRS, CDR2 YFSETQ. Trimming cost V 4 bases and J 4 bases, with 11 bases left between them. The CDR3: CASSLRVGTGELFF. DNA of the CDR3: TGCGCCAGCAGCCTACGAGTTGGCACCGGGGAGCTGTTTTTT.

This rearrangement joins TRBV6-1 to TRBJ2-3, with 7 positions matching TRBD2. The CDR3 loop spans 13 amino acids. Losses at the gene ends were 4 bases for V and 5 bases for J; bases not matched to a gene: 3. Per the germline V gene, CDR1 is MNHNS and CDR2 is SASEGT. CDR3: CASSVRGVDTQYF. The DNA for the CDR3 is TGTGCCAGCAGTGTCCGGGGGGTAGATACGCAGTATTTT.

DNA for the CDR3: TGTGCCACCAGCACTCTAGACGGGACAGGGCGCGAGCAGTACTTC. Its translation: CATSTLDGTGREQYF. The chain carries TRBV15 and TRBJ2-7; TRBD1 aligns across 9 bases. Germline CDR1 is LNHNV and CDR2 is YYDKDF (reference sequence). After removal of 4 bases from V and 6 bases from J, the junction contained 10 bases not matched to a gene. This CDR3 contains 15 residues.

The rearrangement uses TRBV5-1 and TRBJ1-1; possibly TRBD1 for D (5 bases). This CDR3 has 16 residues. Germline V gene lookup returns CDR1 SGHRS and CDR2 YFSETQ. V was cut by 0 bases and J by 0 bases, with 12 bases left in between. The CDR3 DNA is TGCGCCAGCAGCTTGGCCCGGGGCTCCCTGAACACTGAAGCTTTCTTT. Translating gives CASSLARGSLNTEAFF.

In DNA, the CDR3 is TGCAGTGCTCCACTATACACTGAAGCTTTCTTT. This gives the protein CSAPLYTEAFF. This rearrangement joins TRBV20-1 to TRBJ1-1, with D unclear. This CDR3 comprises 11 residues. The germline V gene encodes CDR1 DFQATT and CDR2 SNEGSKA (reference sequence). V was cut by 5 bases and J by 3 bases, with 7 bases left in between.

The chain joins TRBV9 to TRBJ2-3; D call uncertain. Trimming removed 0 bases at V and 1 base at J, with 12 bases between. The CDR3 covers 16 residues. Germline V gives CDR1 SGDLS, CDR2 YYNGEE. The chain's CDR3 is CASSVGRSGGTDTQYF. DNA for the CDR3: TGTGCCAGCAGCGTAGGAAGGTCAGGAGGCACAGATACGCAGTATTTT. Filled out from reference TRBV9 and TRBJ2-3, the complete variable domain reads DSGVTQTPKHLITATGQRVTLRCSPRSGDLSVYWYQQSLDQGLQFLIQYYNGEERAKGNILERFSAQQFPDLHSELNLSSLELGDSALYFCASSVGRSGGTDTQYFGPGTRLTVL.

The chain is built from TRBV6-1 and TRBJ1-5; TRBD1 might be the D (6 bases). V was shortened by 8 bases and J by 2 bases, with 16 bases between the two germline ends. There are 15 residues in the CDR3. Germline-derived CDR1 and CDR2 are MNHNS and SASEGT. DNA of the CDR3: TGTGCCAGCGGACTCCAGGGGAAGGGCAATCAGCCCCAGCATTTT. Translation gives CASGLQGKGNQPQHF.

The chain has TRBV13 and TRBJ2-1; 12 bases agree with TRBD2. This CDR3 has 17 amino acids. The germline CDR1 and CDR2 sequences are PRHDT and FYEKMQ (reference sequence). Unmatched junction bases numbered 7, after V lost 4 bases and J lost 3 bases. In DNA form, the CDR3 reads TGTGCCAGCAGCTCCCAGGGACTAGCGGGTTACTACAATGAGCAGTTCTTC. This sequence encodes CASSSQGLAGYYNEQFF.

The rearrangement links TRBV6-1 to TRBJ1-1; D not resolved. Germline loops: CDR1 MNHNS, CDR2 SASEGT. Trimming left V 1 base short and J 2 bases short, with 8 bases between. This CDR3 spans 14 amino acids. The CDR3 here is CASSEGTANTEAFF. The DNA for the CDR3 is TGTGCCAGCAGTGAAGGTACGGCTAACACTGAAGCTTTCTTT.

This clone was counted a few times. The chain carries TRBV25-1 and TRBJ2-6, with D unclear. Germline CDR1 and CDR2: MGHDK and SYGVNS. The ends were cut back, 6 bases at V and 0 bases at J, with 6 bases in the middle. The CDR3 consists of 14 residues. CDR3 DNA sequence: TGTGCCAGCAGGTACAGCTCTGGGGCCAACGTCCTGACTTTC. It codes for CASRYSSGANVLTF.

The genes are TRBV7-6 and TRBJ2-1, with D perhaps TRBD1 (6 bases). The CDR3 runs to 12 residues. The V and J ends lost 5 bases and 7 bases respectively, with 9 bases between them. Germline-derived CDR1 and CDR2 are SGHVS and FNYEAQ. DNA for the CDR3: TGTGCCAGCAGCCCCGGACAGAATGAGCAGTTCTTC. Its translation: CASSPGQNEQFF.

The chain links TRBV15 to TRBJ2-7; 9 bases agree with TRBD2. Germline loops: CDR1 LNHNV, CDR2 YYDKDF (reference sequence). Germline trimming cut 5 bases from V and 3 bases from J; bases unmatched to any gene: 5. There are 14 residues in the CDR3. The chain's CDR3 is CATSLAGGSYEQYF. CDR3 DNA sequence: TGTGCCACCAGCCTCGCGGGAGGGAGCTACGAGCAGTACTTC.

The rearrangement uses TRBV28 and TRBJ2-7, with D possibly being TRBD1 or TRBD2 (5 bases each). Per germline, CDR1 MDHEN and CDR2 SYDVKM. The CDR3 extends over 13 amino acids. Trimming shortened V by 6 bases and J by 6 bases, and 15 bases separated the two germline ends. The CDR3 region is CASSPGQPGEQYF. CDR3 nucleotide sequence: TGTGCCAGCAGCCCGGGGCAACCGGGCGAGCAGTACTTC.

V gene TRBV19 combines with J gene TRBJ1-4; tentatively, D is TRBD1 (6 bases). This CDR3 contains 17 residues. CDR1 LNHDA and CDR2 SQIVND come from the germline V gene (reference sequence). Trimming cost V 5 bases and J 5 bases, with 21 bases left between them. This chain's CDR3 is CASSPRIQHRGNEKLFF. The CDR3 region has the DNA TGTGCCAGTAGTCCAAGGATTCAACATAGGGGGAATGAAAAACTGTTTTTT.

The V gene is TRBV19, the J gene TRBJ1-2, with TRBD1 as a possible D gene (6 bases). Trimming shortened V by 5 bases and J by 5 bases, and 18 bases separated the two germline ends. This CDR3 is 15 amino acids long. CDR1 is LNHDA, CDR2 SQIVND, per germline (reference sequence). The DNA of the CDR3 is TGTGCCAGTAGTCCAGGGGCCGCGGGCCTATATGGCTACACCTTC. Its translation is CASSPGAAGLYGYTF.